The source of this TCR beta chain is a study of T-cell reconstitution after alpha-beta-depleted transplantation in children. Trimming left V 4 bases short and J 3 bases short, with 9 bases between. Germline CDR1 reads LGHNA; CDR2 reads YNFKEQ. This CDR3 is built from 14 residues. Unique molecular identifiers were used in preparing the TCRbeta library. MiXCR, applied by TCRdb to the PCR reads, yields one record per CDR3 protein. Counted here are 25,000 to 35,000 distinct CDR3 sequences, about 7% occurring once; the ten biggest clones make up approximately 30%. Findings of the study overall: Several hundred expanded graft clones reportedly were the source of alpha-beta T cells about two months after transplant. One year after transplant, T-cell counts and diversity came mostly from newly produced T cells. At day 60, the high TCRbeta diversity found in some patients originated from recipient T cells and thymic progenitors that had survived.

This clonotype occurred once. The antigen is not known. This TCR derives from a child younger than two who had a stem cell transplant for acute myeloid leukemia, so the T cells may come from the graft donor. This rearrangement joins TRBV4-2 to TRBJ2-2; the D gene is possibly TRBD2 (6 bases). The sequencing here drew on peripheral blood, taken 60 days after TCRalphabeta/CD19-depleted stem cell transplant. CDR3: CASSPGTHTGELFF. CDR3 DNA sequence: TGTGCCAGCAGCCCCGGGACTCACACCGGGGAGCTGTTTTTT.